These 2 T cell receptor beta chains came from one sample sequenced in a study of cytomegalovirus exposure and HLA in healthy donors (dated by TCRdb to the late 2010s). Libraries came from the immunoSEQ multiplex PCR assay. For the multiplex PCR, a mixture combining 60 forward primers for TCR Vbeta segments and 13 reverse primers for TCR Jbeta segments was used. TCRdb took this table from immuneACCESS and kept in-frame rearrangements with V and J called. Such tables lack part of the clones; where checked against another copy, unresolved V genes explain under half of the gap, and the rest is unexplained. The sample has approximately 170,000 clones on record, under 85% of them singletons. The top ten clonotypes cover 1.5% to 2% of the sample. Sequenced material: PBMCs. These receptors were obtained from a woman aged 18-29 years in good health and CMV-seronegative.

The rearrangement uses TRBV28 and TRBJ1-6, with 8 bases identical to TRBD1. The CDR3 has 15 amino acids. CDR1 MDHEN and CDR2 SYDVKM come from the germline V gene. V lost 6 bases and J lost 7; bases outside the gene matches: 8. The CDR3 nucleotides are TGTGCCAGCAGCAACCGACAGGGGATAAATTCACCCCTCCACTTT. It translates to CASSNRQGINSPLHF.

The V and J genes are TRBV15 and TRBJ2-1; 7 positions agree with TRBD2. J was trimmed by 2 bases and V by 7 bases; bases with no gene match: 14. The CDR3 runs 17 residues. The V gene's germline CDR1 is LNHNV and CDR2 YYDKDF (reference sequence). CDR3 sequence reads: CATKTTIAGDTYNEQFF. DNA of the CDR3: TGTGCCACCAAGACCACAATCGCGGGGGATACCTACAATGAGCAGTTCTTC.